This T cell receptor (beta chain) was recovered during a study of PD-L1 blockade in urothelial cancer. Overall study: Atezolizumab (1,200 mg intravenously every 3 weeks) began in the mid-2010s for patients. Most patients, about 85% of the roughly 30, were males with bladder-origin cancer. Blood was tested 3 weeks (second dose) and 6 weeks into treatment. Study patients had been treated with 0 to 3 previous chemotherapy regimens.

Described time point: peripheral blood 6 weeks after treatment start. Here immunoSEQ multiplex PCR was the method, and the copy in TCRdb shows in-frame clones only, minus some. The table includes 100,000 to 150,000 clones, approximately 85% detected once. Germline V gene sequence: CDR1 KGHSH, CDR2 LQKENI. The CDR3 runs 17 residues. V trimming: 4 bases; J trimming: 0 bases; junction bases outside the gene matches: 7. Sequencing used PBMCs, obtained around atezolizumab (anti-PD-L1) treatment. The rearrangement joins TRBV18 to TRBJ1-5, with TRBD1 identical over 9 bases. The TCR was taken from a man between 45 and 60 years old with urothelial cancer. This CDR3 is CASSRTGGKLSNQPQHF. The CDR3 DNA is TGTGCCAGCTCACGCACAGGGGGCAAACTTAGCAATCAGCCCCAGCATTTT. Using reference TRBV18 and TRBJ1-5 for the parts outside the CDR3, the full variable domain is NAGVMQNPRHLVRRRGQEARLRCSPMKGHSHVYWYRQLPEEGLKFMVYLQKENIIDESGMPKERFSAEFPKEGPSILRIQQVVRGDSAAYFCASSRTGGKLSNQPQHFGDGTRLSIL.